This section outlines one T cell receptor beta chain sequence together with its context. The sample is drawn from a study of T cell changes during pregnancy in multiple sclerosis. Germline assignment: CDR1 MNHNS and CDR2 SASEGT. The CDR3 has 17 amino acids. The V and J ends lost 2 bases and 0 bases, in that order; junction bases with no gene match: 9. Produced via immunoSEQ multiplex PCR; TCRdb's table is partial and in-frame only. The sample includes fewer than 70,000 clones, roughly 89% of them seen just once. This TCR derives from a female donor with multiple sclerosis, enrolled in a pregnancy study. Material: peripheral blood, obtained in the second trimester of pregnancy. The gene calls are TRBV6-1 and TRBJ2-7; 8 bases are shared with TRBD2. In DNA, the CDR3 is TGTGCCAGCAGTGAATATGGGAGCGGGAGTCCCTCCTACGAGCAGTACTTC. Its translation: CASSEYGSGSPSYEQYF.